What follows are 2 T cell receptor beta chains derived from one specimen sequenced in a study of cytomegalovirus exposure and HLA in healthy donors. PCR used 60 Vbeta primers and 13 Jbeta primers. Sequenced by immunoSEQ multiplex PCR; TCRdb stores in-frame clones only, minus some. The sample consists of roughly 250,000 clones, under 80% of them appearing once. Sequenced sample: PBMCs. These receptors were taken from a female donor in good health and CMV-seronegative.

This chain joins TRBV29-1 and TRBJ2-5; 9 bases are a match to TRBD1. The J call may be incorrect, as the DNA end agrees better with TRBJ2-7. In germline, CDR1 is SQVTM, CDR2 ANQGSEA. The CDR3 contains 15 residues. The CDR3 nucleotides read TGCAGCGTTGAAACGGGGACAGGGCGCTCCTACGAGCAGTACTTC. Its translation is CSVETGTGRSYEQYF.

V is TRBV19 and J is TRBJ2-1, with a tentative D call TRBD2 (5 bases). Germline values: CDR1 LNHDA, CDR2 SQIVND (reference sequence). Trimming took 6 bases from V and 3 from J, leaving 15 bases between them. The CDR3 totals 15 residues. CDR3 in DNA: TGTGCCAGTAGACGAGGGCAGCTAGACTACAATGAGCAGTTCTTC. Its translation: CASRRGQLDYNEQFF.